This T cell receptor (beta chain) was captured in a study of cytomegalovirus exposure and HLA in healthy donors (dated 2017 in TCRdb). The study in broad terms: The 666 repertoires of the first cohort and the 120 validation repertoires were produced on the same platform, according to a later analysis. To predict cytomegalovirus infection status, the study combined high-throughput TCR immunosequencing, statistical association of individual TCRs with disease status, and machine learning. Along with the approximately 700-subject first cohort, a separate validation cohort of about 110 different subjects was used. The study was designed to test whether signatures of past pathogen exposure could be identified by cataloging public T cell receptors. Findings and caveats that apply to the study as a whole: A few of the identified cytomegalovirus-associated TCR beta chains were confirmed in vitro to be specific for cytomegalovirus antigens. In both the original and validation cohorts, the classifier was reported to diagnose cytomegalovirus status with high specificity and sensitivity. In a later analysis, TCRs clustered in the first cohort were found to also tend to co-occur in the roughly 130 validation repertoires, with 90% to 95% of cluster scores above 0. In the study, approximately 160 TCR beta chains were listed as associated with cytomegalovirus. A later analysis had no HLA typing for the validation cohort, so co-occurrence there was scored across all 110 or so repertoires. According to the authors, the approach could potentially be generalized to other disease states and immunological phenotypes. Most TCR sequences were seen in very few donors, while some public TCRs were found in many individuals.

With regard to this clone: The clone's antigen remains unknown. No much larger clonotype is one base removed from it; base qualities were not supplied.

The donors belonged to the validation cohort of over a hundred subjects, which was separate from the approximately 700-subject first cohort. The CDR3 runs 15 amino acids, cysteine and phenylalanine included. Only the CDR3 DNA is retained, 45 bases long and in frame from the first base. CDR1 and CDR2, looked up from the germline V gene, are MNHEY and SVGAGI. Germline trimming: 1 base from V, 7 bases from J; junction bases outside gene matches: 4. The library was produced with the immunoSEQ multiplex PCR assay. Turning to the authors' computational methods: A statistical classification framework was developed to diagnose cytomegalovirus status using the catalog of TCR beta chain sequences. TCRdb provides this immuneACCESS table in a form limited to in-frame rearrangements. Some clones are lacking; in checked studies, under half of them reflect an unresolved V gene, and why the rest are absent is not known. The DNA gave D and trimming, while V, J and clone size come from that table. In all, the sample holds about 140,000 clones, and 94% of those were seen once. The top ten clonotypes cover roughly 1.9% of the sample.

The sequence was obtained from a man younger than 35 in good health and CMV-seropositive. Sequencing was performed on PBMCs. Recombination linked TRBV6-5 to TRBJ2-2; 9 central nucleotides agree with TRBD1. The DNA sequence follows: TGTGCCAGCAGTTACTGGACAGGGGCGGGCGGGGAGCTGTTTTTT. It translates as CASSYWTGAGGELFF.